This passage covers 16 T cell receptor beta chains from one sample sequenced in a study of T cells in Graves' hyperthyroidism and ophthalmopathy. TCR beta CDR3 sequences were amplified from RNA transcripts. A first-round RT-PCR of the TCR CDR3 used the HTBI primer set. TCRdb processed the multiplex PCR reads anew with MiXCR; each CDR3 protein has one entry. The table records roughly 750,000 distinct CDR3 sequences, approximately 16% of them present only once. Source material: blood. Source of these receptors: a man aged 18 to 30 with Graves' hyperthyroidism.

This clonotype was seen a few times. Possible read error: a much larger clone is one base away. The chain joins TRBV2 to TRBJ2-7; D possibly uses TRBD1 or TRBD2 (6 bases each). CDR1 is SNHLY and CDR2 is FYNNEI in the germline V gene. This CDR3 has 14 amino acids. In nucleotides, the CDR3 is TGTGCCAGCAAATTCGGAGGGGGGTCCTGCGAGCAGTACTTC. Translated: CASKFGGGSCEQYF. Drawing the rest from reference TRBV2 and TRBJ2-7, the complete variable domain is EPEVTQTPSHQVTQMGQEVILRCVPISNHLYFYWYRQILGQKVEFLVSFYNNEISEKSEIFDDQFSVERPDGSNFTLKIRSTKLEDSAMYFCASKFGGGSCEQYFGPGTRLTVT.

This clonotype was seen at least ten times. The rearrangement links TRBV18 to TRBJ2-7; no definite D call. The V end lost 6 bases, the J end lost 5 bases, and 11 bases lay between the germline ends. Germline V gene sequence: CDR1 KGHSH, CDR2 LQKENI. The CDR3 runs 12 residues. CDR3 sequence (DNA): TGTGCCAGCTCCCTGGGGTTAAACGAGCAGTACTTC. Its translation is CASSLGLNEQYF.

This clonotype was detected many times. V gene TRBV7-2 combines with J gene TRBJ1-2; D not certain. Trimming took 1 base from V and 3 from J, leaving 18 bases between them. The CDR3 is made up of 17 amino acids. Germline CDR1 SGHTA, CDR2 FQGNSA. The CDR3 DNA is TGTGCCAGCAGCTTAGGCGGTACGGCAGCCTTGGACTATGGCTACACCTTC. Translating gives CASSLGGTAALDYGYTF.

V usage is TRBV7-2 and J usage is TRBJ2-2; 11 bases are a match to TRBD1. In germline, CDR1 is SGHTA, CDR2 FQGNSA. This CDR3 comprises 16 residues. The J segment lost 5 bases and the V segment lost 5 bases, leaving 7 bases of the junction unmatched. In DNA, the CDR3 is TGTGCCAGCAGCATCCGGACAGGGGGCGAGACCGGGGAGCTGTTTTTT. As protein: CASSIRTGGETGELFF.

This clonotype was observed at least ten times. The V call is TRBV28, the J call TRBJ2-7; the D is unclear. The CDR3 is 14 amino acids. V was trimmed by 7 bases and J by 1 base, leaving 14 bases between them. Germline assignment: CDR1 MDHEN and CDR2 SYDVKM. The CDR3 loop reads CASTLLPGSYEQYF. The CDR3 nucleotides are TGTGCCAGCACCCTACTCCCAGGATCCTACGAGCAGTACTTC.

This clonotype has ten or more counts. The DNA of the CDR3 is TGTGCCAGCAGCCTCGACAGGGCCGAAAAACTGTTTTTT. Its translation is CASSLDRAEKLFF. The chain couples TRBV11-2 to TRBJ1-4, with TRBD1 matching over 7 bases. Losses at the gene ends were 5 bases for V and 8 bases for J; bases not matched to a gene: 5. The CDR3 loop spans 13 amino acids. Germline CDR1 is SGHAT and CDR2 is FQNNGV.

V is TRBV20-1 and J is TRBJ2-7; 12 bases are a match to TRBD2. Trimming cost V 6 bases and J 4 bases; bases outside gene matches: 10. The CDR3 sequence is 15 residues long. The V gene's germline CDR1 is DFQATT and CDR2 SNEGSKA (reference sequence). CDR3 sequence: CSAVILAGGLYEQYF. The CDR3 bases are TGCAGTGCCGTCATCCTAGCGGGAGGGCTATACGAGCAGTACTTC.

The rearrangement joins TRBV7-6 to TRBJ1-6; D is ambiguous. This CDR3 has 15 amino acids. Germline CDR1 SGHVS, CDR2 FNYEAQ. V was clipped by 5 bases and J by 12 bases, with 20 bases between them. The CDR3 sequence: CASSLELERDLPLHF. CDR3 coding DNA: TGTGCCAGCAGCCTAGAGCTGGAGAGAGATTTACCCCTCCACTTT.

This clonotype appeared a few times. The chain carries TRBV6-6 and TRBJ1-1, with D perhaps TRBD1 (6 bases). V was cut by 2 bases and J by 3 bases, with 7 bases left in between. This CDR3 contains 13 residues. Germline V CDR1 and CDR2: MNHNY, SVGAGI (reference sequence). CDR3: CASSYRQDTEAFF. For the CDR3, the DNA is TGTGCCAGCAGTTACAGACAGGACACTGAAGCTTTCTTT.

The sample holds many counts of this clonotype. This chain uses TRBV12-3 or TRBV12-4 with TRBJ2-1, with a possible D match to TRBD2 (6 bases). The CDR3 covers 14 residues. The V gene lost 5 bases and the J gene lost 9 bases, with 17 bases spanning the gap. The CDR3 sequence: CASSPRLVPSEQFF. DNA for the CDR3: TGTGCCAGCAGTCCTAGACTAGTTCCCAGTGAGCAGTTCTTC.

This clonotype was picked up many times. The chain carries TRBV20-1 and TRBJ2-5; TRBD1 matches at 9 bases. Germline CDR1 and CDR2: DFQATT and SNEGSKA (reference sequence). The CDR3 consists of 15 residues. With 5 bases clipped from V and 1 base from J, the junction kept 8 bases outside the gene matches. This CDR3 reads CSAGDRERFQETQYF. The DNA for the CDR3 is TGCAGTGCTGGGGACAGGGAAAGATTCCAAGAGACCCAGTACTTC.

The CDR3 loop is CASLAGGFNEQFF. DNA for the CDR3: TGTGCCTCCCTAGCGGGCGGATTCAATGAGCAGTTCTTC. This chain uses TRBV30 with TRBJ2-1; 8 nucleotides match TRBD2. Germline values: CDR1 GTSNPN, CDR2 SVGIG (reference sequence). V trimming: 7 bases; J trimming: 6 bases; junction bases outside the gene matches: 8. The CDR3 consists of 13 residues.

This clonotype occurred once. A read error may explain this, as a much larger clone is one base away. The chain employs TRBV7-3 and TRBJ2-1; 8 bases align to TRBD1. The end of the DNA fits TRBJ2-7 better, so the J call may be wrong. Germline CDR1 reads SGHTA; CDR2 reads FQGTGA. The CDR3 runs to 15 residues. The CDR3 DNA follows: TGTGCCAGCAGCTTCGCAGGGGGCTCCTACAATGAGCAGTACTTC. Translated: CASSFAGGSYNEQYF.

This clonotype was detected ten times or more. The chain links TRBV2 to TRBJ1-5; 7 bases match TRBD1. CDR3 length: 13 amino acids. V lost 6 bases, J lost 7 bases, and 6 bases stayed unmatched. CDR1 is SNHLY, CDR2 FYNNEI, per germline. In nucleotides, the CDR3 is TGTGCCAGCAGGGCTACAGGGGTCCAGCCCCAGCATTTT. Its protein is CASRATGVQPQHF.

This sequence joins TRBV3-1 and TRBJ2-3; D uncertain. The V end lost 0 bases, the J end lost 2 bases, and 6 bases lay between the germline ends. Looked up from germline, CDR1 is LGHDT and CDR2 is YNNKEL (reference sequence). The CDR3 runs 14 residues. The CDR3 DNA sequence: TGTGCCAGCAGCCAAGAGGTGATCACAGATACGCAGTATTTT. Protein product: CASSQEVITDTQYF.

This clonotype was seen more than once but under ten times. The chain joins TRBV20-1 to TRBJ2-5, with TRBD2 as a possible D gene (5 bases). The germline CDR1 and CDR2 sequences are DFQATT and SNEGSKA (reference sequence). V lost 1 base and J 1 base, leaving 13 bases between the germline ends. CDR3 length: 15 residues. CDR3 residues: CSARAGGASQETQYF. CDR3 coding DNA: TGCAGTGCTAGAGCTGGAGGTGCCTCCCAAGAGACCCAGTACTTC.